This T cell receptor beta chain was recorded in a study of tumor and adjacent non-tumor tissue in lung cancer. This sample's RNA came from whole unsorted tissue. The CDR3 is 14 amino acids. V lost 1 base to trimming and J lost 5 bases, with 13 bases between them. Per germline, CDR1 SGDLS and CDR2 YYNGEE. TCRbeta libraries were built with three rounds of nested PCR, modified from ARM-PCR. TCRdb independently ran MiXCR on the multiplex PCR reads; one entry per CDR3 protein. The profile shows approximately 75,000 distinct CDR3 sequences, under 80% of them singletons. This clonotype was counted between two and nine times.

This sequence joins TRBV9 and TRBJ2-7; D not resolved. This TCR came from a woman between 45 and 65 years old with non-small cell lung cancer. The sample comprised lung tumor tissue. CDR3 region: CASSVWAENDEQYF. The CDR3 nucleotides are TGTGCCAGCAGCGTATGGGCTGAAAACGACGAGCAGTACTTC.